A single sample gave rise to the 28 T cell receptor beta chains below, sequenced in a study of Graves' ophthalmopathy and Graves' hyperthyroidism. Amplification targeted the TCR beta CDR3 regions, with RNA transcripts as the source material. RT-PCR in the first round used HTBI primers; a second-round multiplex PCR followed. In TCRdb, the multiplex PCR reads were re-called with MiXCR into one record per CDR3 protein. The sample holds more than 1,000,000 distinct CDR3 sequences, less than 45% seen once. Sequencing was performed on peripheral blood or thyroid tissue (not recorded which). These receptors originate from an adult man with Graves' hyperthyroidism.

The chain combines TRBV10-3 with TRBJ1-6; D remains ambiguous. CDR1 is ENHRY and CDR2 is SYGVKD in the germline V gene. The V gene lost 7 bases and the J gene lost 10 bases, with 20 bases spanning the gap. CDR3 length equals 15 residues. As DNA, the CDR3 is TGTGCCATCAACCCGGGCGGCAGTCCAAGGTCACCCCTCCACTTT. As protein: CAINPGGSPRSPLHF.

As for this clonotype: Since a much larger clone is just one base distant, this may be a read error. The CDR3 reads CASSATVNEKLFF. CDR3 nucleotides: TGCGCCAGCAGCGCGACCGTAAATGAAAAACTGTTTTTT. The V gene is TRBV5-1, the J gene TRBJ1-4; no reliable D call. The length of the CDR3 is 13 residues. Germline CDR1 and CDR2: SGHRS and YFSETQ. V was pared by 4 bases and J by 5 bases, with 9 bases between.

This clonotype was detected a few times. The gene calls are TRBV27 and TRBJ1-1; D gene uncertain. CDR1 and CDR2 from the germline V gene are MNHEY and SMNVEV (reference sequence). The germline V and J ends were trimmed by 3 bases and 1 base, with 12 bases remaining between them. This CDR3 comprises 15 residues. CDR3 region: CASSFGLLGNTEAFF. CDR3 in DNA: TGTGCCAGCAGTTTCGGGTTGTTAGGGAACACTGAAGCTTTCTTT.

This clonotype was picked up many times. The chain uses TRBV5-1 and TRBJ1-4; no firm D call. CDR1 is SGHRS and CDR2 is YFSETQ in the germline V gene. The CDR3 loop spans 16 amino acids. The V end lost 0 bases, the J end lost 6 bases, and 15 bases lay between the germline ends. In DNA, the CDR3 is TGCGCCAGCAGCTTGGCCGCTACATCGATCGATGAAAAACTGTTTTTT. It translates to CASSLAATSIDEKLFF.

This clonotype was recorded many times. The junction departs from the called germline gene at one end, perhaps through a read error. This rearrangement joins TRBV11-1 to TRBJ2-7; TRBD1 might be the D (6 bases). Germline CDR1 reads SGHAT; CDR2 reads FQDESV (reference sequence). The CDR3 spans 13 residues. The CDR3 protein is CASSLGEGVLMDF. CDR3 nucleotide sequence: TGTGCCAGCAGCTTAGGAGAGGGGGTCTTGATGGACTTC. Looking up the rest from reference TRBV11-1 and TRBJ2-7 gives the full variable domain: EAEVAQSPRYKITEKSQAVAFWCDPISGHATLYWYRQILGQGPELLVQFQDESVVDDSQLPKDRFSAERLKGVDSTLKIQPAELGDSAMYLCASSLGEGVLMDFGPGTRLTVT.

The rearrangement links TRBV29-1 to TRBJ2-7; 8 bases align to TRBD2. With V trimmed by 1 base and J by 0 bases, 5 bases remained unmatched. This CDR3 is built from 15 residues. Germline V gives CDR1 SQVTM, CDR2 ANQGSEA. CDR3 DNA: TGCAGCGTTGAAGTTAGCGGGACAAACTCCTACGAGCAGTACTTC. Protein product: CSVEVSGTNSYEQYF.

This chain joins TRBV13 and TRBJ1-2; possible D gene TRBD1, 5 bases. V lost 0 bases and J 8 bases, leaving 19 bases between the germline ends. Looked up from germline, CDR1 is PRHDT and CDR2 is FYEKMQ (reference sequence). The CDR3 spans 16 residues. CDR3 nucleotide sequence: TGTGCCAGCAGCTTAGGCAGGATAAAGGACATGGGCGGCTACACCTTC. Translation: CASSLGRIKDMGGYTF.

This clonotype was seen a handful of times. CDR3 region: CASSSKPGQRITEAFF. CDR3 coding DNA: TGTGCCAGCAGTTCCAAACCGGGACAGAGAATCACTGAAGCTTTCTTT. V and J are TRBV6-6 and TRBJ1-1, with TRBD1 matching 7 bases. V lost 4 bases and J lost 4; bases outside the gene matches: 12. The CDR3 length is 16 residues. CDR1 and CDR2 from the germline V gene are MNHNY and SVGAGI (reference sequence).

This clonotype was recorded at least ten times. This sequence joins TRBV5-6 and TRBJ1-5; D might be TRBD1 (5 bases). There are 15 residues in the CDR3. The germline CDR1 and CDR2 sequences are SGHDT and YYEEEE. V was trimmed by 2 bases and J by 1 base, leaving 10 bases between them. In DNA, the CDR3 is TGTGCCAGCAGCTTTTACGGGGCCAGCAATCAGCCCCAGCATTTT. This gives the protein CASSFYGASNQPQHF. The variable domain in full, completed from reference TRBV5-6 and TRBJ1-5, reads DAGVTQSPTHLIKTRGQQVTLRCSPKSGHDTVSWYQQALGQGPQFIFQYYEEEERQRGNFPDRFSGHQFPNYSSELNVNALLLGDSALYLCASSFYGASNQPQHFGDGTRLSIL.

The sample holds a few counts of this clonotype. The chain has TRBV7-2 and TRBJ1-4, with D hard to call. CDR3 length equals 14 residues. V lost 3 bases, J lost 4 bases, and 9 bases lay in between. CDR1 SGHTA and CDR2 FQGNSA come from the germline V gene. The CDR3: CASSFSSGNEKLFF. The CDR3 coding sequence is TGTGCCAGCAGCTTCAGTTCGGGTAATGAAAAACTGTTTTTT.

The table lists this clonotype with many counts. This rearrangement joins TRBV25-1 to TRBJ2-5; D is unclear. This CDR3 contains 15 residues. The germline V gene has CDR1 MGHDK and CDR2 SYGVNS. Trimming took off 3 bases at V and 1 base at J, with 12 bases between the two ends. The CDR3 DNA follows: TGTGCCAGCAGTGAGGACGGCCGTACCCAAGAGACCCAGTACTTC. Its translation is CASSEDGRTQETQYF.

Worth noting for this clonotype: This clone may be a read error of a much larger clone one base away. The CDR3 protein is CASTPGGKYTGELFF. CDR3 DNA: TGTGCCAGTACCCCCGGTGGAAAGTACACCGGGGAGCTGTTTTTT. J is TRBJ2-2 and V is TRBV19; D not certain. This CDR3 has 15 residues. The V and J ends lost 7 bases and 3 bases respectively, with 15 bases between them. Germline CDR1 and CDR2: LNHDA and SQIVND (reference sequence). The whole variable domain, filled in from reference TRBV19 and TRBJ2-2, reads DGGITQSPKYLFRKEGQNVTLSCEQNLNHDAMYWYRQDPGQGLRLIYYSQIVNDFQKGDIAEGYSVSREKKESFPLTVTSAQKNPTAFYLCASTPGGKYTGELFFGEGSRLTVL.

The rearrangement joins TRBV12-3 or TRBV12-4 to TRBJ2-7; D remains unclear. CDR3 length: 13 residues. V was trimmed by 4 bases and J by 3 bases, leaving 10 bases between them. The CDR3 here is CASSSAVYYEQYF. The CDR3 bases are TGTGCCAGCAGTTCTGCGGTATACTACGAGCAGTACTTC.

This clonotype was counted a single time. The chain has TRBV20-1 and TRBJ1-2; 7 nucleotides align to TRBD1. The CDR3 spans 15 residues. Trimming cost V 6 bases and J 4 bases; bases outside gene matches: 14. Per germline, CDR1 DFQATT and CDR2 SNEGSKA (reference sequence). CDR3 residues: CSAPDDREMAYGYTF. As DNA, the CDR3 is TGCAGTGCGCCCGATGACAGGGAGATGGCCTATGGCTACACCTTC.

CDR3 coding DNA: TGTGCCAGTACTTTCATAGATGGCTACGAGCAGTACTTC. This sequence encodes CASTFIDGYEQYF. The chain carries TRBV18 and TRBJ2-7, with unresolved D. The V gene's germline CDR1 is KGHSH and CDR2 LQKENI. V lost 9 bases, J lost 3 bases, and 15 bases lay in between. The CDR3 loop spans 13 amino acids.

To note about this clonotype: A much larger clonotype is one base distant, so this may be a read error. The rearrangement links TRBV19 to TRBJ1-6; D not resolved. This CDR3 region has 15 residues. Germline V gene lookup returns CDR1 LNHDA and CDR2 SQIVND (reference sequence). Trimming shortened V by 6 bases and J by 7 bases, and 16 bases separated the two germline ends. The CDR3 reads CASRGISGKNSPLHF. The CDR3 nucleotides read TGTGCCAGTAGAGGAATCTCGGGGAAGAATTCACCCCTCCACTTT.

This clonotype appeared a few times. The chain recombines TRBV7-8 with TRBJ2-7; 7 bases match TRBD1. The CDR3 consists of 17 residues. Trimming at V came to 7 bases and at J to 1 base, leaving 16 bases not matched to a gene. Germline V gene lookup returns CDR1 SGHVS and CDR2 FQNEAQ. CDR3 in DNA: TGTGCCAGCAAATTATACCCGGGACAGAGCCAATCCTACGAGCAGTACTTC. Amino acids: CASKLYPGQSQSYEQYF.

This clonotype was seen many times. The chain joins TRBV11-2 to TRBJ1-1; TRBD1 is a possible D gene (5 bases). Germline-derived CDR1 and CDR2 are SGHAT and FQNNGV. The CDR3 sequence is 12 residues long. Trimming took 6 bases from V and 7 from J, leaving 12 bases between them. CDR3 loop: CASRPGFGEAFF. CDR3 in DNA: TGTGCCAGCAGGCCAGGGTTCGGTGAAGCTTTCTTT.

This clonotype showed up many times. The CDR3, as DNA: TGTGCCAGCAGCGTATCCGGCCCGAACACCGGGGAGCTGTTTTTT. Translated, it gives CASSVSGPNTGELFF. The V gene is TRBV9, the J gene TRBJ2-2; D not certain. The CDR3 consists of 15 residues. Germline CDR1 and CDR2: SGDLS and YYNGEE. Trimming took off 1 base at V and 0 bases at J, with 7 bases between the two ends.

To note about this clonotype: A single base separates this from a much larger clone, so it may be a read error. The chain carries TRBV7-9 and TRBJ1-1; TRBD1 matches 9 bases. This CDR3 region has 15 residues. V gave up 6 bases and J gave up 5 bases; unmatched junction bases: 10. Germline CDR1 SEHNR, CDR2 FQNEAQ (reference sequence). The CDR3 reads CASRSGQGIGTEAFF. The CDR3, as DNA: TGTGCCAGCAGGTCGGGACAGGGTATCGGGACTGAAGCTTTCTTT.

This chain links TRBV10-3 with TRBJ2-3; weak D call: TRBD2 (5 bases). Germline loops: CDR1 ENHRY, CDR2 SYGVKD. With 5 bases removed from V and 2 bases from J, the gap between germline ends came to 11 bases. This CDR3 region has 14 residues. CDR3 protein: CAISNGAVTDTQYF. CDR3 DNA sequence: TGTGCCATCAGTAATGGAGCGGTCACAGATACGCAGTATTTT.

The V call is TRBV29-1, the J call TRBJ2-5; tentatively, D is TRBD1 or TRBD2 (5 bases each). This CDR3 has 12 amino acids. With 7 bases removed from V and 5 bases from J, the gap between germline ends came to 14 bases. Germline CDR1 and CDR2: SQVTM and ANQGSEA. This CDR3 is CSAGPGDETQYF. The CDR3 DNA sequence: TGCAGCGCAGGGCCCGGGGACGAGACCCAGTACTTC. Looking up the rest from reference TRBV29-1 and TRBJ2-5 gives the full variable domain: SAVISQKPSRDICQRGTSLTIQCQVDSQVTMMFWYRQQPGQSLTLIATANQGSEATYESGFVIDKFPISRPNLTFSTLTVSNMSPEDSSIYLCSAGPGDETQYFGPGTRLLVL.

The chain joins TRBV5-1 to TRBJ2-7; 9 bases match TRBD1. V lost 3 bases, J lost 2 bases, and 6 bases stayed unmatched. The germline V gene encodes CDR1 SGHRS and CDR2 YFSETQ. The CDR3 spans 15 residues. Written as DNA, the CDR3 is TGCGCCAGCAGCTGGGGGACAGGGAACACCTACGAGCAGTACTTC. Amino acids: CASSWGTGNTYEQYF. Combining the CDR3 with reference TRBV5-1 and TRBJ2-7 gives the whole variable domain KAGVTQTPRYLIKTRGQQVTLSCSPISGHRSVSWYQQTPGQGLQFLFEYFSETQRNKGNFPGRFSGRQFSNSRSEMNVSTLELGDSALYLCASSWGTGNTYEQYFGPGTRLTVT.

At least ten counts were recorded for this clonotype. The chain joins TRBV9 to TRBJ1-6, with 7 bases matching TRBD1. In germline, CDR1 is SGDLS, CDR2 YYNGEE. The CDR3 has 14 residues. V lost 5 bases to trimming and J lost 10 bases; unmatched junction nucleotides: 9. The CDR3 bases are TGTGCCAGCAGGTCACAGGGGTATAGGTCACCCCTCCACTTT. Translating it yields CASRSQGYRSPLHF.

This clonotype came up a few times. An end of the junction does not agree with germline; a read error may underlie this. CDR3 sequence reads: CASSYSKAGPFEHF. In DNA form, the CDR3 reads TGTGCCAGCAGTTACTCGAAGGCAGGGCCGTTTGAGCACTTC. The chain recombines TRBV6-5 with TRBJ2-7; a weak D match, TRBD1 (5 bases). This CDR3 is built from 14 residues. Germline V gene data show CDR1 as MNHEY and CDR2 as SVGAGI.

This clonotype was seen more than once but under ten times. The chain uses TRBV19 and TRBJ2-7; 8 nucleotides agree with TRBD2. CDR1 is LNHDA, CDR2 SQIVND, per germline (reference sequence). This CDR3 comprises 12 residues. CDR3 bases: TGTACCAAGGCGGGGGGCTCCTACGAGCAGTACTTC. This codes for CTKAGGSYEQYF.

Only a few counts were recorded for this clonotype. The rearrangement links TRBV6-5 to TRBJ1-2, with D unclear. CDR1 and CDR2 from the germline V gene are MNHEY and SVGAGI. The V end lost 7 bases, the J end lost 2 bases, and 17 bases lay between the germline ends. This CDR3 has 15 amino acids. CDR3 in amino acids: CASTVGFSRNYGYTF. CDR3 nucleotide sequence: TGTGCCAGCACAGTGGGTTTTTCTCGGAACTATGGCTACACCTTC.

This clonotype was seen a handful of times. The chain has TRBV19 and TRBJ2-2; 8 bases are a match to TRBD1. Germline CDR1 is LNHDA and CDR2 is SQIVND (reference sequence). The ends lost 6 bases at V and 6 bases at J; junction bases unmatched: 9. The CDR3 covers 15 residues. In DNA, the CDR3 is TGTGCCAGTAGCCCCCAGTCAGGGGGCTCCGGGGAGCTGTTTTTT. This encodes CASSPQSGGSGELFF. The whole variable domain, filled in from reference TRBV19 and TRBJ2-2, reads DGGITQSPKYLFRKEGQNVTLSCEQNLNHDAMYWYRQDPGQGLRLIYYSQIVNDFQKGDIAEGYSVSREKKESFPLTVTSAQKNPTAFYLCASSPQSGGSGELFFGEGSRLTVL.